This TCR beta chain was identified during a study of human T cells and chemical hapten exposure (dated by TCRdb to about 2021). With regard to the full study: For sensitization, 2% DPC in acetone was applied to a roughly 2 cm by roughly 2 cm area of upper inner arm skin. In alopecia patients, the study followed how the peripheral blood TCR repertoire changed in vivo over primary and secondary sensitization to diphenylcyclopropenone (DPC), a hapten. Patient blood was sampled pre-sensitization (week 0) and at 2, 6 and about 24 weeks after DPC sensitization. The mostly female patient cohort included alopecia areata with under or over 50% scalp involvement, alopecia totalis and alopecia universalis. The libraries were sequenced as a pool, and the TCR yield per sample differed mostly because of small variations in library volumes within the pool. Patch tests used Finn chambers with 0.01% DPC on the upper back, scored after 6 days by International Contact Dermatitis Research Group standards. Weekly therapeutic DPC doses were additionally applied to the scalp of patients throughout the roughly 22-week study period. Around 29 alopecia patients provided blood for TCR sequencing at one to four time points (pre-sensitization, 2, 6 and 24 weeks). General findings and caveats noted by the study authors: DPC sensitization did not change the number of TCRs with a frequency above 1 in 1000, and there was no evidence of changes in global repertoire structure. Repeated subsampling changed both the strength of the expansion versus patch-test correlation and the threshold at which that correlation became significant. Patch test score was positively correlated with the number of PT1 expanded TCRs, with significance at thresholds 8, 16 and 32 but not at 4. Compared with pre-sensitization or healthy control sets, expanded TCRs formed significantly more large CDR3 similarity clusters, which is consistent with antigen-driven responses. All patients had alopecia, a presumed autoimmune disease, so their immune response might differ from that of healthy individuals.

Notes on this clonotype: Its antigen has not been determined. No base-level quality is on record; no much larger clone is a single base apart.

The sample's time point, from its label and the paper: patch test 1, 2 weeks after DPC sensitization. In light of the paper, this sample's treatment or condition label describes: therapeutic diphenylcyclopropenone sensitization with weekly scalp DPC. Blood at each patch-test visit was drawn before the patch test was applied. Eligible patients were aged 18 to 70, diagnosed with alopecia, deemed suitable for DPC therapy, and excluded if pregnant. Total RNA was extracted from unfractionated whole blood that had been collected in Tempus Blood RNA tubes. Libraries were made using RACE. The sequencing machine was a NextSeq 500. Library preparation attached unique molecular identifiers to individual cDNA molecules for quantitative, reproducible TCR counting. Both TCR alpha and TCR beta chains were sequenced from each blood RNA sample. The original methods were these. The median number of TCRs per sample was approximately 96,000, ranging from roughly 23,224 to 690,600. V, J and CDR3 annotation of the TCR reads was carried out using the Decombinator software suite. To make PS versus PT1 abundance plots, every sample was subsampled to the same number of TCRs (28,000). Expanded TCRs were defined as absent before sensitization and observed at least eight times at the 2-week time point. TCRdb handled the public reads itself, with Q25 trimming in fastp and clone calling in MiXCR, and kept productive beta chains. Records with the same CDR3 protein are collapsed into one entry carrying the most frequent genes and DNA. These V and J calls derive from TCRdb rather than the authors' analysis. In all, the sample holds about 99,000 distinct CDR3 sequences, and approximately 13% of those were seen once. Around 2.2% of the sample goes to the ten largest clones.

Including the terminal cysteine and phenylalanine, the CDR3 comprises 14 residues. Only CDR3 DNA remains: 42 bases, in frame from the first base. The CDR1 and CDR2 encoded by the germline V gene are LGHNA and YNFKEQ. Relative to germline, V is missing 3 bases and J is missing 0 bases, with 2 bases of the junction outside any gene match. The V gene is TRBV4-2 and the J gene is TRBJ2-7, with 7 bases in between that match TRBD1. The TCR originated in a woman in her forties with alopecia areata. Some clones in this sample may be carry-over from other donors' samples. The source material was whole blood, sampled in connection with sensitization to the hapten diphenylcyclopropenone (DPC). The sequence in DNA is TGTGCCAGCAGCCAGTGGGACAGCTCCTACGAGCAGTACTTC. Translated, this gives CASSQWDSSYEQYF.